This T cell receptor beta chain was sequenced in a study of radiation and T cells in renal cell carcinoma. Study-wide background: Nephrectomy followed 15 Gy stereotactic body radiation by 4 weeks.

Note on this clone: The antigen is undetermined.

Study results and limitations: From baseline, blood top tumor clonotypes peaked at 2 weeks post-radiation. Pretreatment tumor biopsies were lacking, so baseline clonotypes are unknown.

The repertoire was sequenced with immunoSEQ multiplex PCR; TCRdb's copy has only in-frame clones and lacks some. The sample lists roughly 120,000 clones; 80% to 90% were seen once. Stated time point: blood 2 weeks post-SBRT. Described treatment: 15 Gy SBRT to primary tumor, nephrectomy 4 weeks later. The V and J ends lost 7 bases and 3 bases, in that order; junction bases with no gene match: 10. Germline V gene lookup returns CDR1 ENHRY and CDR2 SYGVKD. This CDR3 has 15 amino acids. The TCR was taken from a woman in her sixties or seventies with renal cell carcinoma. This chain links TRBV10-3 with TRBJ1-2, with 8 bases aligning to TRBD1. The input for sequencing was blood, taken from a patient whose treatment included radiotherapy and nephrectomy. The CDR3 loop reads CAITLDRVGDYGYTF. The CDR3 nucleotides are TGTGCCATCACCCTGGACAGGGTGGGTGACTATGGCTACACCTTC.